This T cell receptor beta chain was sequenced during a study of T cells in Graves' hyperthyroidism and ophthalmopathy (dated by TCRdb to the late 2010s). Looking at the study overall: Peripheral blood was sampled at the time of initial diagnosis, prior to any treatment. TCR V-J signatures able to tell the groups apart were searched for in a discovery cohort of some 100 patients, of whom 43 had Graves' ophthalmopathy and some 60 had stable Graves' hyperthyroidism. After sampling, hyperthyroidism patients received methimazole starting at 30 mg daily, and ophthalmopathy patients received high-dose intravenous methylprednisolone. In about 6 Graves' hyperthyroidism patients, the study also compared T-cell repertoires from thyroid tissue with T-cell repertoires from blood. The paper describes TCR Vbeta CDR3 sequencing of fewer than 150 peripheral blood samples, made up of roughly 40 ophthalmopathy patients, around 78 hyperthyroidism patients and 17 progressor patients. Prospective prediction of ophthalmopathy was tested in an independent validation cohort of fewer than 20 hyperthyroidism patients and around 16 patients who later progressed to ophthalmopathy. The roughly 100 discovery patients were randomly divided into training and test sets at a 7:3 ratio.

Stable Graves' hyperthyroidism was defined as no progression to ophthalmopathy during 18 months of follow-up. Hyperthyroidism patients were newly diagnosed, with disease duration under 2 months, and aged 18 to 65 years. Patients with uncontrolled infections, other autoimmune diseases, pregnancy or lactation were excluded. Diagnoses were based on clinical symptoms, serum thyroxine and TRAb, thyroid ultrasound and orbital computed tomography. PBMCs were separated from 10 ml of fresh peripheral blood using Ficoll-Paque density gradient centrifugation. Total RNA was extracted using Trizol reagent, and RNA quality was assessed on an Agilent 2100 Bioanalyzer. Amplification of TCR beta CDR3 regions was carried out from RNA transcripts. The first round of RT-PCR for the TCR CDR3 was performed with the HTBI primer set and the Qiagen OneStep RT-PCR kit. Libraries were constructed in a second round of multiplex PCR, after which size selection and purification were performed. Sequencing of the libraries was done on an Illumina HiSeq2000 using paired-end 100 bp reads. The paper's processing steps were these. Raw data were processed with SOAPnuke, discarding reads with adapters, uncalled bases, mean Phred below 15, or no exact constant-primer or identifier match. COPE v1.2.5 was used to merge high-quality paired reads, and clonotypes were defined as unique nucleotide sequences. MiTCR v1.1 was used to align clonotypes to the IMGT TRBV, TRBD and TRBJ reference segments. The analysis included only V-J combinations with a frequency above 0.0001, which together covered roughly 99% of the repertoires. The TCS score was defined as F50 (clonal expansion) divided by E x V (chaos), with BLOSUM62-based TCRdist calculated between CDR3 peptides within each V-J. Welch's t-statistics and random forest reduced 500 to 650 V-J features to 13, which were used in a naive Bayes classifier (R e1071). Clones were called with MiXCR by TCRdb after fastp trimmed the public reads at Q25, and only in-frame beta chains were retained. Rows with a matching CDR3 protein are joined into one entry that keeps the most common DNA and genes. V and J calls and clone size were set by TCRdb, not the authors. Recorded for this sample are fewer than 600,000 distinct CDR3 sequences; 14% of them occurred a single time. Of the sample, 17% is held by the ten largest clones.

For this clonotype: No antigen is known for it. Base quality data are lacking; no much larger clone is found one base away.

CDR1 is given as KGHSH and CDR2 as LQKENI, both from the germline V gene. V has 3 bases trimmed and J has 7 bases trimmed; junction bases matching no gene number 3. From cysteine to phenylalanine, the CDR3 is 12 amino acids long. CDR3 DNA is the only sequence kept; it has 36 bases, read in frame from the first base. Overall results and qualifications from the work: Ophthalmopathy was separated from stable hyperthyroidism by a 13 V-J signature model, with about 88% sensitivity and approximately 84% specificity obtained in cross-validation and 80%/75% obtained in testing. Most expanded thyroid clonotypes (frequency above 0.001) were also found in blood, which suggests that blood repertoires may mirror thyroid immune responses. Sample size was not statistically predetermined, and investigators were not blinded to group allocation. In validation, progression to ophthalmopathy was predicted by the model with 70% to 71% sensitivity and roughly 76% specificity, a median of about 6 months before onset.

Sequenced material: blood. The receptor's source is a woman aged 18-30 years with Graves' hyperthyroidism. The chain joins TRBV18 to TRBJ2-7; 7 junctional bases match TRBD2. The DNA reads as follows: TGTGCCAGCTCACCGGAGCGGGAAGAGCAGTACTTC. It encodes CASSPEREEQYF.